This T cell receptor (beta chain) derives from a study of T cells in localized non-small cell lung cancer. Notes on the study in general: Heterogeneity stays possible, as sequencing covered only one tumor region. Uninvolved adjacent lung showed peak T cell clonality, exceeding tumor.

Method: immunoSEQ multiplex PCR; TCRdb's copy keeps in-frame clones and lacks some. The repertoire has roughly 33,000 clones, roughly 90% of them found once; the top ten carry roughly 4%. On this clone: Antigen unknown.

The CDR3 consists of 14 residues. Germline CDR1 and CDR2: MNHEY and SMNVEV (reference sequence). Trimming at V came to 6 bases and at J to 0 bases, leaving 2 bases not matched to a gene. The clonotype was recovered from a man between 40 and 70 years old with stage I lung adenocarcinoma. This sequence joins TRBV27 and TRBJ1-2, with TRBD1 matching over 9 bases. The specimen was peripheral blood, collected before any cancer treatment. For the CDR3, the DNA is TGTGCCAGCAGGAGACAGGGGGCTAACTATGGCTACACCTTC. This translates into CASRRQGANYGYTF.